The text below deals with one TCR beta chain. Its antigen is unidentified. The data are from a study of identical twins. Study-wide results and caveats: Models underestimated how often monozygotic twins shared out-of-frame TCR alpha.

A single record per CDR3 protein comes from TCRdb applying MiXCR to the 5' RACE reads. The repertoire holds 450,000 or so distinct CDR3 sequences, with 20% to 30% as singletons. From germline, CDR1 is DFQATT and CDR2 SNEGSKA (reference sequence). The CDR3 covers 15 residues. Trimming shortened V by 0 bases and J by 2 bases, and 13 bases separated the two germline ends. A further study also used this sample, focusing on T cells expressing NK-cell markers. That study adds: HCMV specificity was not established for the expanded NKG2C+ T cell clones.

The sequencing input was CD4+ T cells sorted from blood. The chain links TRBV20-1 to TRBJ1-1; D is perhaps TRBD1 (5 bases). This TCR derives from a young woman in good health. The CDR3 spells CSARDMRGTNTEAFF. The CDR3 nucleotides are TGCAGTGCTAGAGATATGAGGGGCACTAACACTGAAGCTTTCTTT.